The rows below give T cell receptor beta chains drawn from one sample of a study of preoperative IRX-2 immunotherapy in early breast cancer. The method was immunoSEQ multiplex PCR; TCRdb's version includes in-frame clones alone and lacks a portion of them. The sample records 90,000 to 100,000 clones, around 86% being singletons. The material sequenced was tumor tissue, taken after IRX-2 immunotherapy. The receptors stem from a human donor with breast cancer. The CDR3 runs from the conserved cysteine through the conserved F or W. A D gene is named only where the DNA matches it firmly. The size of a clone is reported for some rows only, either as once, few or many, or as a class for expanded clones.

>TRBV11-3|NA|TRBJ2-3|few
TGTGCCAGCAGCCTAAAAACTAGCCGATCGGCAGATACGCAGTATTTT
CASSLKTSRSADTQYF
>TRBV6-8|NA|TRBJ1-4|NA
TGTGCCAGCTCTGGGGAGGGAAAAAAACTGTTTTTT
CASSGEGKKLFF
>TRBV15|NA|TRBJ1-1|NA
TGTGCCACCAGCCCCTCGGCCTTAAGCACTGAAGCTTTCTTT
CATSPSALSTEAFF
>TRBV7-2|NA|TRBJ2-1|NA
TGTGCTAGCAGCTTAGGGGGGCTAGGGGAGCAGTTCTTC
CASSLGGLGEQFF
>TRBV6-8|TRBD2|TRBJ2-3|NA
TGTGCCAGCGCGGGGGGCGGCACAGATACGCAGTATTTT
CASAGGGTDTQYF
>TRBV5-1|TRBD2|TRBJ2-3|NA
TGCGCCAGCAGCTCTGCCGCGGGAGCTACAGATACGCAGTATTTT
CASSSAAGATDTQYF
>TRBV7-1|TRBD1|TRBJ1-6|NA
TGTGCCAGCAGCACACCGACAGGGATGAATTCACCCCTCCACTTT
CASSTPTGMNSPLHF
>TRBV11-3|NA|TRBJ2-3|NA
TGTGCCAGCAGCCTCTACCAGCGGACTAGCACAGATACGCAGTATTTT
CASSLYQRTSTDTQYF
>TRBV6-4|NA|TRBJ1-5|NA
TGTGCCAGCAGTTCCGGTTCCAATCAGCCCCAGCATTTT
CASSSGSNQPQHF
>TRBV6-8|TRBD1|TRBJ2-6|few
TGTGCCAGCAGTACCTGGGACAGGGCCGGGGCCAACGTCCTGACTTTC
CASSTWDRAGANVLTF
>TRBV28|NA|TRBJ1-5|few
TGTGCCAGCAGGGGAGGTCGCGGAGGCAATCAGCCCCAGCATTTT
CASRGGRGGNQPQHF
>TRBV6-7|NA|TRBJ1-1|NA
TGTGCCAGCAGAAAGGGCTACCCCCCTGAAGCTTTCTTT
CASRKGYPPEAFF
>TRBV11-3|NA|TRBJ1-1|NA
TGTGCCAGCAGCTTGGGCGGGGCCTTGAAACTTGGAGCTTTCTTT
CASSLGGALKLGAFF
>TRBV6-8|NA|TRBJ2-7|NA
TGTGCCAGCGGGAACAGGGAGGGCTGGAGATACGAGCAGTACTTC
CASGNREGWRYEQYF
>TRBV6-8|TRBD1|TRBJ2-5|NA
TGTGCCAGCAGAAGATCCCGACAGGGTACAGAGACCCAGTACTTC
CASRRSRQGTETQYF
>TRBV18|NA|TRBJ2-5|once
TGTGCCAGCTCACCCCCTGGTTTGGGCAAACAAGAGACCCAGTACTTC
CASSPPGLGKQETQYF
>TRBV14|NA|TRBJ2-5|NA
TGTGCCAGCAGCGATAATGCGGCCCAGTACTTC
CASSDNAAQYF